The 2 T cell receptor beta chains listed next were all sequenced from one sample in a study of cytomegalovirus exposure and HLA in healthy donors. With 60 Vbeta and 13 Jbeta primers, the PCR was carried out. Sequenced by immunoSEQ multiplex PCR; TCRdb stores in-frame clones only, minus some. The sample holds about 150,000 clones; over 70% are singletons and the top ten take 7%. Input material: PBMCs. The receptors were sampled from a woman aged 40 to 49 in good health and CMV-seropositive.

This clone was seen a few times. The V and J genes are TRBV7-2 and TRBJ1-1; 8 bases match TRBD1. V gave up 5 bases and J gave up 14 bases; unmatched junction bases: 16. Germline V gene lookup returns CDR1 SGHTA and CDR2 FQGNSA. The CDR3 has 14 residues. The CDR3, as DNA: TGTGCCAGCAGCGCAACTCCTAAGGACAGGGAGTCATTCTTT. It yields the protein CASSATPKDRESFF.

The J gene is TRBJ1-3, the V gene TRBV7-6, with unresolved D. The CDR3 runs 13 residues. The germline V and J ends were trimmed by 5 bases and 7 bases, with 12 bases remaining between them. Germline assignment: CDR1 SGHVS and CDR2 FNYEAQ. CDR3 nucleotide sequence: TGTGCCAGCAGCCTAGACGGTCTGAACACCATATATTTT. Translating gives CASSLDGLNTIYF.